This TCR beta chain originates from a study of neoadjuvant nivolumab and ipilimumab in lung cancer. Findings and limits, study-wide: Blood richness before therapy tracked richness in tumors resected after neoadjuvant therapy.

Clones were sequenced by immunoSEQ multiplex PCR, and TCRdb holds only the in-frame ones, with some missing. The data contain about 13,000 clones, 95% of them seen just once; the ten biggest clones take up 2% to 3%. A remark on this clone: Its antigen is as yet unknown.

CDR3 length: 14 amino acids. Germline lookup yields CDR1 SGHTA and CDR2 FQGNSA. V trimming: 5 bases; J trimming: 5 bases; junction bases outside the gene matches: 7. The chain links TRBV7-2 to TRBJ1-1; 8 positions agree with TRBD1. This receptor was identified in an adult with non-small cell lung cancer. Sequenced here: peripheral blood, sampled after neoadjuvant nivolumab, alone or with ipilimumab, at or shortly before surgery. The CDR3 loop is CASSVTGGGTEAFF. In DNA form, the CDR3 reads TGTGCCAGCAGCGTAACAGGGGGAGGTACTGAAGCTTTCTTT.